The 25 T cell receptor beta chains given below trace back to one sample, sequenced in a study of T cells in Graves' hyperthyroidism and ophthalmopathy. Amplified regions were TCR beta CDR3 sequences from RNA transcripts. The TCR CDR3 was amplified in a first-round RT-PCR using the HTBI primer set. From the multiplex PCR reads, TCRdb called clonotypes with MiXCR, one entry per CDR3 protein. The data contain hundreds of thousands of distinct CDR3 sequences, roughly 14% of them singletons. The specimen was blood. The receptors shown here come from a man between 18 and 29 years old with Graves' ophthalmopathy.

As to this clonotype: A much more abundant neighbour one base away suggests this may be a read error. J is TRBJ2-1 and V is TRBV2; TRBD2 aligns across 9 bases. Germline V gene sequence: CDR1 SNHLY, CDR2 FYNNEI. This CDR3 region has 14 residues. Trimming cost V 1 base and J 6 bases; bases outside gene matches: 1. CDR3 sequence (DNA): TGTGCCAGCAGTGAAGGCGGGAGGGGCAATGAGCAGTTCTTC. Translation gives CASSEGGRGNEQFF.

The genes are TRBV7-9 and TRBJ2-2, with 12 bases matching TRBD1. CDR3 length: 16 amino acids. The germline gives CDR1 SEHNR, CDR2 FQNEAQ (reference sequence). J lost 8 bases, V lost 6 bases, and 10 bases had no gene match. The CDR3 DNA reads TGTGCCAGCAGTACTCCCGGGACAGGGGGCCGGGGGGAGCTGTTTTTT. This translates into CASSTPGTGGRGELFF.

The chain joins TRBV20-1 to TRBJ1-1; unclear D gene. Deletions cut 2 bases from V and 8 bases from J, with 18 bases between. This CDR3 contains 14 residues. Germline CDR1 and CDR2: DFQATT and SNEGSKA (reference sequence). The CDR3 loop is CSARRVREGLEAFF. The CDR3 region has the DNA TGCAGTGCTAGAAGGGTAAGGGAGGGCCTCGAAGCTTTCTTT.

This clonotype occurred many times. The rearrangement uses TRBV27 and TRBJ1-1; 10 bases fit TRBD1. Losses at the gene ends were 6 bases for V and 5 bases for J; bases not matched to a gene: 6. Germline CDR1 reads MNHEY; CDR2 reads SMNVEV (reference sequence). The CDR3 is made up of 14 amino acids. DNA of the CDR3: TGTGCCAGCAGGGAGACAGGGGGCTGGACTGAAGCTTTCTTT. Protein product: CASRETGGWTEAFF.

This clonotype has at least ten counts. This chain uses TRBV10-2 with TRBJ1-5; 8 bases line up with TRBD1. The CDR3 is 16 amino acids. The germline CDR1 and CDR2 sequences are WSHSY and SAAADI. The V segment lost 4 bases and the J segment 2 bases; nucleotides outside the gene matches: 7. The CDR3 DNA reads as TGCGCCAGCAGTGCGGGGGGGACAGGACGCAATCAGCCCCAGCATTTT. Its translation: CASSAGGTGRNQPQHF.

Only a few counts were recorded for this clonotype. Since a much larger clone is just one base distant, this may be a read error. The CDR3: CASSEPGQGHGNTIYF. For the CDR3, the DNA is TGTGCCAGCAGTGAGCCGGGACAGGGCCACGGAAACACCATATATTTT. The chain couples TRBV2 to TRBJ1-3, with 9 bases aligning to TRBD1. Trimming cost V 3 bases and J 4 bases; bases outside gene matches: 7. Germline CDR1 SNHLY, CDR2 FYNNEI. CDR3 length equals 16 residues.

The V call is TRBV12-3 or TRBV12-4, the J call TRBJ2-1; D possibly uses TRBD1 or TRBD2 (7 bases each). The CDR3 contains 16 residues. V was pared by 7 bases and J by 4 bases, with 20 bases between. CDR3 DNA: TGTGCCAGCACCCAACCCAGGGAGGGGGCATACAATGAGCAGTTCTTC. Its protein product is CASTQPREGAYNEQFF.

V usage is TRBV5-5 and J usage is TRBJ2-7; D is undetermined. Trimming stripped 0 bases from V and 5 bases from J, with 15 bases between. CDR1 and CDR2 from the germline V gene are SGHKS and YYEKEE (reference sequence). The CDR3 totals 15 residues. The DNA of the CDR3 is TGTGCCAGCAGCTTGGCCTTGGATAGTGGGCACGAGCAGTACTTC. Translation: CASSLALDSGHEQYF.

The V gene is TRBV15, the J gene TRBJ2-1; weak D call: TRBD1 (6 bases). This CDR3 has 15 amino acids. In germline, CDR1 is LNHNV, CDR2 YYDKDF (reference sequence). V was pared by 4 bases and J by 8 bases, with 18 bases between. The CDR3 region is CATSISGTTPHEQFF. The CDR3 DNA reads TGTGCCACCAGCATCTCCGGGACAACCCCACATGAGCAGTTCTTC. Using reference TRBV15 and TRBJ2-1 for the parts outside the CDR3, the full variable domain is DAMVIQNPRYQVTQFGKPVTLSCSQTLNHNVMYWYQQKSSQAPKLLFHYYDKDFNNEADTPDNFQSRRPNTSFCFLDIRSPGLGDTAMYLCATSISGTTPHEQFFGPGTRLTVL.

The chain uses TRBV11-3 and TRBJ1-6; D is undetermined. The germline V gene has CDR1 SGHNT and CDR2 YENEEA. Trimming stripped 4 bases from V and 10 bases from J, with 17 bases between. This CDR3 comprises 15 residues. In nucleotides, the CDR3 is TGTGCCAGCAGCTCTCTATACGGTTCAGGATCACCCCTCCACTTT. Residues: CASSSLYGSGSPLHF. The full variable domain, in which reference TRBV11-3 and TRBJ1-6 provide the parts outside the CDR3, is EAGVVQSPRYKIIEKKQPVAFWCNPISGHNTLYWYLQNLGQGPELLIRYENEEAVDDSQLPKDRFSAERLKGVDSTLKIQPAELGDSAVYLCASSSLYGSGSPLHFGNGTRLTVT.

This clonotype showed up many times. This sequence joins TRBV24-1 and TRBJ2-2; TRBD2 matches 12 bases. Germline V lookup: CDR1 KGHDR, CDR2 SFDVKD. The CDR3 loop spans 16 amino acids. V was pared by 9 bases and J by 4 bases, with 8 bases of the junction left unmatched. CDR3 coding DNA: TGTGCCACCGGGACTAGCGGGCCCCAGGGCACCGGGGAGCTGTTTTTT. Amino acid sequence: CATGTSGPQGTGELFF.

This clonotype has ten or more counts. The chain links TRBV12-3 or TRBV12-4 to TRBJ1-5; D is possibly TRBD1 (6 bases). The CDR3 is 14 residues long. V lost 4 bases to trimming and J lost 2 bases, with 9 bases between them. Here the CDR3 DNA reads TGTGCCAGCAGTTCAGGGGTCGGCAATCAGCCCCAGCATTTT. This translates into CASSSGVGNQPQHF.

This clonotype turned up a few times. The chain is built from TRBV6-2 or TRBV6-3 and TRBJ2-1, with D maybe TRBD2 (6 bases). V dropped 6 bases and J dropped 4 bases, with 13 bases sitting between them. This CDR3 is built from 14 residues. CDR1 MNHEY and CDR2 SVGEGT come from the germline V gene. CDR3 protein: CASRPDGGYNEQFF. The CDR3 DNA reads TGTGCCAGCAGGCCCGACGGGGGTTACAATGAGCAGTTCTTC.

This clonotype was seen repeatedly, ten times or more. The gene calls are TRBV6-2 or TRBV6-3 and TRBJ2-7; D could derive from TRBD1 or TRBD2 (5 bases each). This CDR3 spans 16 amino acids. The V and J ends lost 2 bases and 0 bases respectively, with 14 bases between them. In germline, CDR1 is MNHEY, CDR2 SVGEGT. The CDR3 region has the DNA TGTGCCAGCAGTTACCTCCGGGGACGGAGCTCCTACGAGCAGTACTTC. It codes for CASSYLRGRSSYEQYF.

This clonotype was found many times. The chain joins TRBV5-5 to TRBJ2-7; 12 nucleotides agree with TRBD2. Trimming at V came to 0 bases and at J to 2 bases, leaving 9 bases not matched to a gene. Germline lookup yields CDR1 SGHKS and CDR2 YYEKEE (reference sequence). This CDR3 contains 18 residues. The DNA of the CDR3 is TGTGCCAGCAGCTTGGGCAACCCGGGACTAGCGGGCACCTACGAGCAGTACTTC. Residues: CASSLGNPGLAGTYEQYF.

The chain links TRBV19 to TRBJ1-1, with D unclear. CDR1 is LNHDA and CDR2 is SQIVND in the germline V gene (reference sequence). The CDR3 has 14 residues. V was clipped by 10 bases and J by 2 bases, with 17 bases between them. CDR3 DNA sequence: TGTGCCAATAGCAAGATGAACAAAAACACTGAAGCTTTCTTT. Residues: CANSKMNKNTEAFF.

This clonotype has at least ten counts. In DNA form, the CDR3 reads TGTGCCAGCAACGGACTAGCGGGGGCCCCGGGGCAAGAGACCCAGTACTTC. Encoded protein: CASNGLAGAPGQETQYF. The genes are TRBV2 and TRBJ2-5, with TRBD2 identical over 13 bases. The CDR3 runs to 17 residues. In germline, CDR1 is SNHLY, CDR2 FYNNEI. V shed 7 bases, J shed 2 bases, and the junction held 10 bases outside the gene matches.

The V and J genes are TRBV6-4 and TRBJ2-2; D possibly corresponds to TRBD1 (5 bases). CDR1 MRHNA and CDR2 SNTAGT come from the germline V gene. Trimming left V 2 bases short and J 6 bases short, with 10 bases between. This CDR3 comprises 14 residues. The CDR3 reads CASSDPEGAGELFF. DNA for the CDR3: TGTGCCAGCAGTGACCCCGAAGGGGCCGGGGAGCTGTTTTTT.

This clonotype appeared many times. The rearrangement links TRBV27 to TRBJ2-1; D unclear. Germline V gene sequence: CDR1 MNHEY, CDR2 SMNVEV (reference sequence). The CDR3 totals 16 residues. The V and J ends lost 0 bases and 0 bases respectively, with 9 bases between them. The CDR3 DNA follows: TGTGCCAGCAGTTTATCCTCCTCCAGCTCCTACAATGAGCAGTTCTTC. Translating it yields CASSLSSSSSYNEQFF.

V gene TRBV19 combines with J gene TRBJ2-7; D possibly corresponds to TRBD1 (6 bases). V lost 3 bases and J lost 3, with 15 bases in between. There are 15 residues in the CDR3. From germline, CDR1 is LNHDA and CDR2 SQIVND (reference sequence). This CDR3 reads CASSIAWDTYYEQYF. The CDR3 DNA is TGTGCCAGTAGTATTGCCTGGGACACCTACTACGAGCAGTACTTC.

This clonotype was picked up a small number of times. The chain uses TRBV18 and TRBJ1-2; 8 bases agree with TRBD1. This CDR3 comprises 16 residues. With 3 bases clipped from V and 6 bases from J, the junction kept 12 bases outside the gene matches. Germline-derived CDR1 and CDR2 are KGHSH and LQKENI. As DNA, the CDR3 is TGTGCCAGCTCACCGGGATTCGACAGGGGAGAGCATGGCTACACCTTC. Its protein is CASSPGFDRGEHGYTF. The whole variable domain, remainder taken from reference TRBV18 and TRBJ1-2, is NAGVMQNPRHLVRRRGQEARLRCSPMKGHSHVYWYRQLPEEGLKFMVYLQKENIIDESGMPKERFSAEFPKEGPSILRIQQVVRGDSAAYFCASSPGFDRGEHGYTFGSGTRLTVV.

This clonotype was detected ten times or more. The chain uses TRBV5-6 and TRBJ2-1, with TRBD2 matching over 16 bases. Trimming at V came to 5 bases and at J to 15 bases, leaving 8 bases not matched to a gene. Germline V gives CDR1 SGHDT, CDR2 YYEEEE. The CDR3 contains 14 residues. The CDR3 loop reads CASSSGLAGGRWFF. CDR3 sequence (DNA): TGTGCCAGCAGTTCGGGACTAGCGGGAGGGCGGTGGTTCTTC.

This clonotype came up many times. The chain carries TRBV7-2 and TRBJ2-1; 8 bases match TRBD1. Unmatched junction bases numbered 5, after V lost 2 bases and J lost 5 bases. CDR1 SGHTA and CDR2 FQGNSA come from the germline V gene. This CDR3 contains 15 residues. The CDR3 loop is CASSLWDRINNEQFF. DNA for the CDR3: TGTGCCAGCAGCTTATGGGACAGGATTAACAATGAGCAGTTCTTC.

The V and J genes are TRBV7-9 and TRBJ2-5, with TRBD1 matching over 10 bases. The CDR3 extends over 17 amino acids. J was trimmed by 2 bases and V by 5 bases; bases with no gene match: 11. Per germline, CDR1 SEHNR and CDR2 FQNEAQ (reference sequence). This CDR3 reads CASSPLPGQGKQETQYF. CDR3 coding DNA: TGTGCCAGCAGCCCCCTCCCGGGACAGGGGAAGCAAGAGACCCAGTACTTC.

This clonotype was seen at least ten times. The chain carries TRBV27 and TRBJ2-7; D assignment may be TRBD1 or TRBD2 (5 bases each). Germline V gene lookup returns CDR1 MNHEY and CDR2 SMNVEV (reference sequence). This CDR3 is built from 15 residues. V lost 2 bases to trimming and J lost 7 bases, with 18 bases between them. Written as DNA, the CDR3 is TGTGCCAGCAGTTTACCTCTGGGGACGAGTCGAGAGCAGTACTTC. Its protein product is CASSLPLGTSREQYF.